These T cell receptor beta chains were read from a single sample in a study of blood T cell repertoires in COVID-19. Measured with immunoSEQ multiplex PCR; TCRdb has only the in-frame clones, and not every one. Of 55,000 to 70,000 clones detected, 82% appear once; the ten largest clones hold roughly 9.7%. Sequenced sample: peripheral blood. The receptors come from a woman aged 80 or older with acute or convalescent COVID-19. The CDR3 runs from the conserved cysteine through the conserved F or W. The D gene is left open where the match is weak. Some rows mark clone size as missing; the rest say once, few, many or name a class of expanded clone.

CDR3 length | D gene | J gene | V gene | clone size | CDR3 protein | CDR3 DNA
14 | TRBD1 | TRBJ1-1 | TRBV6-1 | NA | CASSESGGLVEVFF | TGTGCCAGCAGTGAATCAGGGGGGTTGGTCGAAGTTTTCTTT
14 | TRBD1 | TRBJ2-1 | TRBV10-2 | NA | CASGTTGGRSEQFF | TGCGCCAGCGGAACGACAGGGGGGAGGAGTGAGCAGTTCTTC
14 | TRBD2 | TRBJ2-7 | TRBV13 | NA | CASRLGLEFYEQYF | TGTGCCAGCAGACTCGGACTAGAATTCTACGAGCAGTACTTC
14 | NA | TRBJ1-2 | TRBV6-5 | NA | CASARWAANYGYTF | TGTGCCAGCGCCCGGTGGGCCGCCAACTATGGCTACACCTTC
13 | NA | TRBJ1-1 | TRBV6-5 | NA | CASVIPLNTEAFF | TGTGCCAGCGTTATTCCGTTGAACACTGAAGCTTTCTTT
19 | TRBD2 | TRBJ2-3 | TRBV5-1 | NA | CASSLPGTSGGTATDTQYF | TGCGCCAGCAGCTTGCCGGGGACTAGCGGGGGCACCGCCACAGATACGCAGTATTTT
15 | TRBD2 | TRBJ2-7 | TRBV9 | NA | CASSPRLAGGPEQYF | TGTGCCAGCAGCCCCCGACTAGCGGGGGGGCCCGAGCAGTACTTC
15 | TRBD2 | TRBJ2-2 | TRBV7-7 | NA | CASSLSGVGTGELFF | TGTGCTAGCAGCTTAAGCGGGGTTGGCACCGGGGAGCTGTTTTTT
13 | TRBD1 | TRBJ2-7 | TRBV19 | NA | CASSGRQGYEQYF | TGTGCCAGTAGTGGACGACAGGGCTACGAGCAGTACTTC
14 | NA | TRBJ1-3 | TRBV2 | NA | CASSEGGTGNTIYF | TGTGCCAGCAGTGAAGGAGGGACTGGAAACACCATATATTTT
14 | TRBD1 | TRBJ1-2 | TRBV4-2 | NA | CASSQVSGGYGYTF | TGTGCCAGCAGCCAAGTCTCAGGGGGCTATGGCTACACCTTC
19 | NA | TRBJ1-5 | TRBV11-2 | NA | CASSLTPLGGAYSNQPQHF | TGTGCCAGCAGCTTAACCCCCCTCGGAGGGGCGTATAGCAATCAGCCCCAGCATTTT
17 | TRBD1 | TRBJ2-1 | TRBV5-1 | NA | CASSLAVRDRGGNEQFF | TGCGCCAGCAGCTTGGCCGTGCGGGACAGGGGTGGCAATGAGCAGTTCTTC
15 | NA | TRBJ2-6 | TRBV7-9 | NA | CASSQGTSGANALTF | TGTGCCAGCAGCCAAGGAACCTCTGGGGCCAACGCCCTGACTTTC
13 | TRBD1 | TRBJ2-7 | TRBV2 | NA | CASFRDRVSEQYF | TGTGCCAGCTTCCGGGACAGGGTTAGCGAGCAGTACTTC
14 | NA | TRBJ2-1 | TRBV2 | NA | CASRTIQGRDEQFF | TGTGCCAGCAGGACCATACAGGGACGAGATGAGCAGTTCTTC
18 | TRBD1 | TRBJ2-1 | TRBV5-5 | NA | CASSPGQGGELARNEQFF | TGTGCCAGCAGCCCGGGACAGGGAGGGGAGTTAGCGAGGAATGAGCAGTTCTTC
17 | TRBD1 | TRBJ2-6 | TRBV5-1 | once | CASSLETGGGGANVLTF | TGCGCCAGCAGCTTGGAGACAGGGGGCGGTGGGGCCAACGTCCTGACTTTC
13 | NA | TRBJ1-2 | TRBV7-2 | NA | CASSLVWQSGYTF | TGTGCCAGCAGCTTAGTATGGCAGTCTGGCTACACCTTC
13 | TRBD1 | TRBJ1-2 | TRBV7-6 | NA | CASSQQGDYGYTF | TGTGCCAGCAGTCAACAGGGGGACTATGGCTACACCTTC
15 | TRBD1 | TRBJ2-1 | TRBV24-1 | once | CATSFGDRVYNEQFF | TGTGCCACCAGCTTTGGGGACAGGGTCTACAATGAGCAGTTCTTC
13 | NA | TRBJ1-1 | TRBV19 | NA | CASSEGMNTEAFF | TGTGCCAGTAGTGAGGGAATGAACACTGAAGCTTTCTTT
15 | NA | TRBJ1-5 | TRBV21-1 | NA | CASSIRTGRNQPQHF | TGTGCCAGCAGCATTAGGACAGGGAGAAATCAGCCCCAGCATTTT
13 | TRBD2 | TRBJ2-1 | TRBV5-4 | once | CASSFSGDLEQFF | TGTGCCAGCAGCTTTAGCGGGGATCTTGAGCAGTTCTTC
15 | TRBD1 | TRBJ2-2 | TRBV29-1 | once | CSSTGTGLNTGELFF | TGCAGCAGTACCGGGACAGGATTGAACACCGGGGAGCTGTTTTTT
13 | NA | TRBJ1-1 | TRBV6-5 | NA | CASRAGLNTEAFF | TGTGCCAGCAGGGCAGGCCTAAACACTGAAGCTTTCTTT
15 | NA | TRBJ1-5 | TRBV5-6 | NA | CASSQFGQNHQPQHF | TGTGCCAGCAGCCAGTTTGGACAGAACCATCAGCCCCAGCATTTT
14 | TRBD1 | TRBJ2-1 | TRBV5-1 | few | CASSSQGARYEQFF | TGCGCCAGCAGCTCACAGGGGGCGCGGTATGAGCAGTTCTTC